The next 21 T cell receptor beta chains were all read from a single sample in a study of cytomegalovirus exposure and HLA in healthy donors. Both 60 Vbeta primers and 13 Jbeta primers went into the PCR. The assay was immunoSEQ multiplex PCR, and TCRdb's table has in-frame clones only and misses some. The table has 150,000 to 200,000 clones, around 62% seen once. The sequencing input was PBMCs. These receptors were taken from a man in his forties in good health and CMV-seronegative.

The chain couples TRBV5-1 to TRBJ1-2, with a possible D match to TRBD1 (5 bases). Germline V gene lookup returns CDR1 SGHRS and CDR2 YFSETQ. The CDR3 runs 15 residues. Deletions cut 4 bases from V and 4 bases from J, with 17 bases between. CDR3 DNA sequence: TGCGCCAGCAGCCCCCGGCCGGGGGTTAGCTATGGCTACACCTTC. Residues: CASSPRPGVSYGYTF. Looking up the rest from reference TRBV5-1 and TRBJ1-2 gives the full variable domain: KAGVTQTPRYLIKTRGQQVTLSCSPISGHRSVSWYQQTPGQGLQFLFEYFSETQRNKGNFPGRFSGRQFSNSRSEMNVSTLELGDSALYLCASSPRPGVSYGYTFGSGTRLTVV.

The chain couples TRBV2 to TRBJ2-5; 7 nucleotides align to TRBD1. The germline gives CDR1 SNHLY, CDR2 FYNNEI. Trimming cost V 6 bases and J 4 bases; bases outside gene matches: 5. The CDR3 extends over 13 amino acids. The CDR3 DNA is TGTGCCAGCAGCGAAACAGGGGCAGAGACCCAGTACTTC. Its protein product is CASSETGAETQYF.

This clone came up a few times. The DNA of the CDR3 is TGCGCCAGCAGCCAGGGACAGGGCTTGAACACTGAAGCTTTCTTT. It is translated as CASSQGQGLNTEAFF. The chain couples TRBV4-1 to TRBJ1-1; the match to TRBD1 covers 9 bases. V was pared by 3 bases and J by 0 bases, with 2 bases of the junction left unmatched. This CDR3 is 15 amino acids long. CDR1 and CDR2 from the germline V gene are MGHRA and YSYEKL.

The rearrangement joins TRBV6-1 to TRBJ2-7; 11 bases fit TRBD1. Germline CDR1 is MNHNS and CDR2 is SASEGT. J was trimmed by 4 bases and V by 6 bases; bases with no gene match: 8. This CDR3 has 15 amino acids. The CDR3 DNA follows: TGTGCCAGCAGCGGGACAGGGGGAAAAATTTACGAGCAGTACTTC. This translates into CASSGTGGKIYEQYF.

Remarks on this clone: Mismatch with germline at one junction end may stem from a read error. The V gene is TRBV9, the J gene TRBJ1-5; D not resolved. The CDR3 has 15 amino acids. The germline V gene has CDR1 SGDLS and CDR2 YYNGEE. CDR3 region: CANSVDGDSNQPQHF. The CDR3 coding sequence is TGTGCCAACAGCGTAGACGGGGATAGCAATCAGCCCCAGCATTTT.

The genes are TRBV6-5 and TRBJ1-1; 7 bases are a match to TRBD1. The CDR3 extends over 12 amino acids. CDR1 is MNHEY, CDR2 SVGAGI, per germline. The trim removed 4 bases at V and 8 bases at J, leaving 4 bases unmatched. CDR3 amino acids: CASSSQGVEAFF. The CDR3 DNA reads TGTGCCAGCAGTTCGCAGGGGGTGGAAGCTTTCTTT.

This rearrangement joins TRBV9 to TRBJ1-2; 11 bases line up with TRBD1. Trimming took 5 bases from V and 4 from J; bases not matched to a gene: 16. Per the germline V gene, CDR1 is SGDLS and CDR2 is YYNGEE. This CDR3 spans 18 amino acids. CDR3 region: CASSVTIWDRGSFYGYTF. For the CDR3, the DNA is TGTGCCAGCAGTGTCACCATTTGGGACAGGGGGTCCTTCTATGGCTACACCTTC.

V is TRBV7-2 and J is TRBJ1-3; D perhaps matches TRBD1 (6 bases). CDR3 size: 18 residues. The V gene lost 2 bases and the J gene lost 0 bases, with 17 bases spanning the gap. Germline V gives CDR1 SGHTA, CDR2 FQGNSA. The CDR3 coding sequence is TGTGCCAGCAGCTTATTAAGGTCAGGGGCGAGCTCTGGAAACACCATATATTTT. It yields the protein CASSLLRSGASSGNTIYF.

In its sample, this clone was seen once. The gene calls are TRBV7-2 and TRBJ2-7, with D possibly being TRBD1 (6 bases). CDR1 is SGHTA and CDR2 is FQGNSA in the germline V gene. Trimming left V 6 bases short and J 3 bases short, with 12 bases between. The CDR3 is 13 residues long. CDR3 loop: CASRLRGGYEQYF. In DNA form, the CDR3 reads TGTGCCAGCAGGCTCAGGGGTGGCTACGAGCAGTACTTC.

The chain couples TRBV9 to TRBJ2-7; a possible D gene is TRBD1 (6 bases). This CDR3 contains 13 residues. V dropped 3 bases and J dropped 7 bases, with 14 bases sitting between them. CDR1 and CDR2 from the germline V gene are SGDLS and YYNGEE. The CDR3 coding sequence is TGTGCCAGCAGCGATGGCAGGGGTTATGAGCAGTACTTC. As protein: CASSDGRGYEQYF.

CDR3 sequence: CASTLTVGSSYEQYF. CDR3 DNA sequence: TGTGCCAGCACCCTAACCGTGGGGAGCTCCTACGAGCAGTACTTC. The rearrangement uses TRBV5-6 and TRBJ2-7; D possibly corresponds to TRBD2 (5 bases). Trimming cost V 6 bases and J 0 bases, with 16 bases left between them. The germline V gene has CDR1 SGHDT and CDR2 YYEEEE. CDR3 length: 15 amino acids.

The chain uses TRBV5-4 and TRBJ2-2; 11 bases map to TRBD2. From germline, CDR1 is SGHNT and CDR2 YYREEE (reference sequence). After removal of 5 bases from V and 4 bases from J, the junction contained 4 bases not matched to a gene. This CDR3 region has 15 residues. The DNA for the CDR3 is TGTGCCAGCAGACTAGCGGGAGTTGGCACCGGGGAGCTGTTTTTT. It translates to CASRLAGVGTGELFF.

This chain connects TRBV2 to TRBJ2-3, with TRBD1 identical over 7 bases. J lost 2 bases, V lost 3 bases, and 5 bases had no gene match. Per germline, CDR1 SNHLY and CDR2 FYNNEI. The CDR3 length is 15 residues. The DNA of the CDR3 is TGTGCCAGCAGTGATTCCAGGGGGTACACAGATACGCAGTATTTT. It encodes CASSDSRGYTDTQYF.

The sample holds a few counts of this clone. This rearrangement joins TRBV7-4 to TRBJ1-5; D is unresolved. This CDR3 is built from 18 residues. The germline gives CDR1 SGHVT, CDR2 SQSDAQ. The V and J ends lost 2 bases and 4 bases respectively, with 21 bases between them. The CDR3 DNA reads as TGTGCCAGCAGCTTAAGGTGGACTAGCTGCACCCGGAATCAGCCCCAGCATTTT. Translation gives CASSLRWTSCTRNQPQHF.

V usage is TRBV9 and J usage is TRBJ1-4; D may be TRBD1 (6 bases). This CDR3 has 15 amino acids. CDR1 and CDR2 (germline): SGDLS, YYNGEE. Trimming cost V 6 bases and J 5 bases, with 17 bases left between them. The CDR3 loop reads CASTPFGGRNEKLFF. For the CDR3, the DNA is TGTGCCAGCACCCCTTTCGGGGGGCGAAATGAAAAACTGTTTTTT.

This chain uses TRBV7-9 with TRBJ1-6; D possibly corresponds to TRBD1 (6 bases). Germline V gene lookup returns CDR1 SEHNR and CDR2 FQNEAQ (reference sequence). The V and J ends lost 6 bases and 9 bases respectively, with 15 bases between them. CDR3 length: 14 residues. CDR3 sequence (DNA): TGTGCCAGCAGTGCCGGACAGACCAGTTCACCCCTCCACTTT. Translating it yields CASSAGQTSSPLHF.

V usage is TRBV6-7 and J usage is TRBJ2-5; the match to TRBD2 covers 16 bases. The J call may be wrong; the DNA end is better matched by TRBJ2-7. TRBV6-7 is filed as an ORF, its function uncertain. The CDR3 length is 18 residues. CDR3 region: CASSYWGLAGGRSYEQYF. In DNA form, the CDR3 reads TGTGCCAGCAGTTACTGGGGACTAGCGGGAGGGCGGTCCTACGAGCAGTACTTC.

This clone was picked up a small number of times. The J gene is TRBJ2-7, the V gene TRBV9, with 9 bases lining up with TRBD2. The V gene end was trimmed by 7 bases and the J gene end by 0 bases; junction bases not matched to a gene: 5. CDR1 and CDR2 from the germline V gene are SGDLS and YYNGEE. The length of the CDR3 is 14 residues. The CDR3 DNA sequence: TGTGCCAGCTCCGGGACTAGCAGCTCCTACGAGCAGTACTTC. Translated, it gives CASSGTSSSYEQYF.

The chain combines TRBV29-1 with TRBJ1-1; no reliable D call. This CDR3 is 12 amino acids long. Germline lookup yields CDR1 SQVTM and CDR2 ANQGSEA. V dropped 5 bases and J dropped 2 bases, with 9 bases sitting between them. The CDR3 is CSVLLLNTEAFF. The CDR3 DNA reads as TGCAGCGTTCTATTGCTTAACACTGAAGCTTTCTTT.

The chain carries TRBV4-1 and TRBJ2-7; 9 bases are shared with TRBD1. V shed 0 bases and J 6 bases; nucleotides not matched to a gene: 6. This CDR3 is built from 15 residues. Germline assignment: CDR1 MGHRA and CDR2 YSYEKL. DNA for the CDR3: TGCGCCAGCAGCCAAGAACAGGGGGCTCGTTCCGAGCAGTACTTC. It specifies CASSQEQGARSEQYF.

V and J are TRBV9 and TRBJ2-1; D remains ambiguous. The CDR3 runs 14 residues. Germline lookup yields CDR1 SGDLS and CDR2 YYNGEE. The V and J ends lost 0 bases and 9 bases respectively, with 13 bases between them. The CDR3 sequence is CASSVEVYYSEQFF. As DNA, the CDR3 is TGTGCCAGCAGCGTAGAGGTCTACTATAGTGAGCAGTTCTTC.